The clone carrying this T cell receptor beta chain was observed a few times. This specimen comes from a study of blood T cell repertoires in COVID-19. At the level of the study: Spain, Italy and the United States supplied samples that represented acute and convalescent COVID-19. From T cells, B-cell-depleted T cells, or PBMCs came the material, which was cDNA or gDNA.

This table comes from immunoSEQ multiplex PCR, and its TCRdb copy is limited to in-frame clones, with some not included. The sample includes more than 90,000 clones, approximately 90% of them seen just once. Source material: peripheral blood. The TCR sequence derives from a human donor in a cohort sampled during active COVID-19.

CDR3 loop: CASSFQGEEAFF. The DNA of the CDR3 is TGTGCCAGCAGCTTCCAGGGGGAGGAAGCTTTCTTT. This chain joins TRBV7-9 and TRBJ1-1, with TRBD1 matching 7 bases. Unmatched junction bases numbered 3, after V lost 3 bases and J lost 8 bases. Germline CDR1 reads SEHNR; CDR2 reads FQNEAQ (reference sequence). The CDR3 has 12 residues.